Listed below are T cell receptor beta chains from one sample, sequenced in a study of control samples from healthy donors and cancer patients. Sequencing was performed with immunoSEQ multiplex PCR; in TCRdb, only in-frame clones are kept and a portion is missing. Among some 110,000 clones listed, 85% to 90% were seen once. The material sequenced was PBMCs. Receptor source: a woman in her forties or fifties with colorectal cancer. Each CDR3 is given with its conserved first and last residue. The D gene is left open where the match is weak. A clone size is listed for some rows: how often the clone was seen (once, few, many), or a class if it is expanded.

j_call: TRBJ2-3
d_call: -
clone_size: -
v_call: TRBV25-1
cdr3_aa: CASSGPISTDTQYF

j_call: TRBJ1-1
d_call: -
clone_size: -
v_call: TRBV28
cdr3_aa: CASSSEAEAFF

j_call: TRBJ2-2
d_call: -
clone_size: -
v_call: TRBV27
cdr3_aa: CASRALNRAGELFF

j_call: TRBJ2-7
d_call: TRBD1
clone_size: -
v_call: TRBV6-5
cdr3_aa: CASSSGQGAGEQYF

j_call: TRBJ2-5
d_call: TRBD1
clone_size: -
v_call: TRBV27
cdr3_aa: CASTKTGDQETQYF

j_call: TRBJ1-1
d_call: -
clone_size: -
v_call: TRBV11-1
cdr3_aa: CASSLLRGNTEAFF

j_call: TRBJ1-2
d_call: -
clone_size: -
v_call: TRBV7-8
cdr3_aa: CASSLDRVGGYTF

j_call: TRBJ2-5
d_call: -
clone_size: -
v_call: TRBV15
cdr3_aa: CATSGEVQETQYF

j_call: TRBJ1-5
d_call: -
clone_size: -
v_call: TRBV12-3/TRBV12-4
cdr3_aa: CASSFNRDQPQHF

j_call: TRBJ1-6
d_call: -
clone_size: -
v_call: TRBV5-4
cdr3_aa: CASSEVGNSPLHF

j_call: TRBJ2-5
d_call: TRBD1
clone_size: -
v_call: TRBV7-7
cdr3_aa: CASSPSGTVEETQYF

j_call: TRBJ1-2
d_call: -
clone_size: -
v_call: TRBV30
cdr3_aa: CAQLGNYGYTF

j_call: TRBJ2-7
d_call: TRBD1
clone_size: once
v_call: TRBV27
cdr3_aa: CASRDGTGYEQYF

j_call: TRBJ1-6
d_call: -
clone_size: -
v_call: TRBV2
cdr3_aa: CASTGLESPLHF